This TCR beta chain stems from a study of blood T cell repertoires in COVID-19. Whole-study context: T cells, B-cell-depleted T cells, or PBMCs supplied cDNA or gDNA.

The CDR3 loop spans 13 amino acids. The germline V gene encodes CDR1 KGHSH and CDR2 LQKENI. Trimming shortened V by 0 bases and J by 3 bases, and 6 bases separated the two germline ends. This table comes from immunoSEQ multiplex PCR, and its TCRdb copy is limited to in-frame clones, with some not included. The sample consists of about 81,000 clones, around 90% of them appearing once. The sample consisted of peripheral blood. This sequence joins TRBV18 and TRBJ2-7; D is uncertain. The receptor was derived from a man between 65 and 85 years old with acute or convalescent COVID-19. The chain's CDR3 is CASSPPGSYEQYF. The CDR3 DNA reads as TGTGCCAGCTCACCACCGGGCAGCTACGAGCAGTACTTC.